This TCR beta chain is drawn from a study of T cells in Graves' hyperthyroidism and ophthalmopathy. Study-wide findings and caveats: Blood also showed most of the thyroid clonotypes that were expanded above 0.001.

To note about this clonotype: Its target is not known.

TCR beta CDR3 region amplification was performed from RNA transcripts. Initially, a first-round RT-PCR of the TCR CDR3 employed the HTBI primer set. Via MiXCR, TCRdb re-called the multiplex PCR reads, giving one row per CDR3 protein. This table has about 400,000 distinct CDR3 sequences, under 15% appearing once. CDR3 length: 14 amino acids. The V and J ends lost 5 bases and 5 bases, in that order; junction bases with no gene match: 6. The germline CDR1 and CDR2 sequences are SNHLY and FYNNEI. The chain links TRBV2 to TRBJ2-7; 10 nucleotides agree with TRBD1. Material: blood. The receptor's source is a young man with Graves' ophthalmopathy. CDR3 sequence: CASSRDRGTHEQYF. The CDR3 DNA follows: TGTGCCAGCAGTCGGGACAGGGGTACCCACGAGCAGTACTTC.